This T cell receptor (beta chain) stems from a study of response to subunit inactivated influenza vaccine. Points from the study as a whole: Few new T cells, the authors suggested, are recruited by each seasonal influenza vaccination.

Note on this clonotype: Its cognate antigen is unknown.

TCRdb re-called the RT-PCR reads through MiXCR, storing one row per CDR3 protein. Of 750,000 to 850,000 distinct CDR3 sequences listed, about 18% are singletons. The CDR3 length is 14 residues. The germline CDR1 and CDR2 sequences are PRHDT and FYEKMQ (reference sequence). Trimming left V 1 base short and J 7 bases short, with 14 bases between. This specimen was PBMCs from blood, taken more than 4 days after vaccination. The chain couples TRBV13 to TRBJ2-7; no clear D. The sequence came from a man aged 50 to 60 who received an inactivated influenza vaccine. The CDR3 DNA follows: TGTGCCAGCAGCTTAGAGGGCCTCCGTCGGGAGCAGTACTTC. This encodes CASSLEGLRREQYF.